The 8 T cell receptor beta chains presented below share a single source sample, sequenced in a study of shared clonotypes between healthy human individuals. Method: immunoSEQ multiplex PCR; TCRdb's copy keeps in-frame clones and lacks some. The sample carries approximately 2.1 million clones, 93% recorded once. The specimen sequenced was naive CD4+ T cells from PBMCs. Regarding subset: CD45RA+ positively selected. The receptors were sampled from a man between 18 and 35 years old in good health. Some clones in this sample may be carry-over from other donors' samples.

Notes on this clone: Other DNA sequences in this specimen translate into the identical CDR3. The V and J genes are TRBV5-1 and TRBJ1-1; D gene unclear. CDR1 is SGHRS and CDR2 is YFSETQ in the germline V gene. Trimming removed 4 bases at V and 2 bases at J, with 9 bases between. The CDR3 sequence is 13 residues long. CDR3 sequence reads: CASSRDGNTEAFF. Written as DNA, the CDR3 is TGCGCCAGCAGCAGGGATGGAAACACTGAAGCTTTCTTT.

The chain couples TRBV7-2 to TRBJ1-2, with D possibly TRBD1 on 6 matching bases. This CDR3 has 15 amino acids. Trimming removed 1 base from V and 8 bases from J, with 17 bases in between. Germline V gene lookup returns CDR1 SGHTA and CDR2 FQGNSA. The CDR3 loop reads CASSLGGRGGEGYTF. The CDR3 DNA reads TGTGCCAGCAGCTTAGGGGGCAGGGGAGGAGAAGGCTACACCTTC.

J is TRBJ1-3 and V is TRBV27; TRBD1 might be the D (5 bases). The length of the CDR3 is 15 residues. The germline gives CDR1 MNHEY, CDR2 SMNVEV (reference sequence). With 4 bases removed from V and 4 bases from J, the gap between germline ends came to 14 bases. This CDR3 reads CASSSLGGLGNTIYF. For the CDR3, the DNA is TGTGCCAGCAGTTCCTTGGGGGGGTTGGGAAACACCATATATTTT.

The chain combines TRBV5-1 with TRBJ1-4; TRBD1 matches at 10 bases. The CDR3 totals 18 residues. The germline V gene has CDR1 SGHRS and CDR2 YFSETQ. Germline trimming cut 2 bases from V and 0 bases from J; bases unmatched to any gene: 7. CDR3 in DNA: TGCGCCAGCAGCTTAACCGGGACAGGGGAGGCAACTAATGAAAAACTGTTTTTT. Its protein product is CASSLTGTGEATNEKLFF.

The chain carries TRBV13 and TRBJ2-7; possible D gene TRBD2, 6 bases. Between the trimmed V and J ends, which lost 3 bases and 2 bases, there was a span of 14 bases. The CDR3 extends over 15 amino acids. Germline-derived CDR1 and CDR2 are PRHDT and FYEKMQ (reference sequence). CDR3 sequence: CASSFAGLPTYEQYF. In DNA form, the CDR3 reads TGTGCCAGCAGCTTTGCGGGGCTCCCGACCTACGAGCAGTACTTC.

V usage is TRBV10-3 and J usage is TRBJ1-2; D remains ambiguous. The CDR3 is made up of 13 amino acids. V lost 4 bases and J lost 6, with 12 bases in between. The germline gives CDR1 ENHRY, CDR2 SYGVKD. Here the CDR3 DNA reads TGTGCCATCAGTGTATCCGGGGATGATGGCTACACCTTC. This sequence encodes CAISVSGDDGYTF.

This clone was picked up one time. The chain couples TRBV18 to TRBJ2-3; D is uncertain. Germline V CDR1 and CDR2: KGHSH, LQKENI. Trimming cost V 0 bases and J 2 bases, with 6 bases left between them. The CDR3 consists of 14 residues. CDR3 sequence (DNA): TGTGCCAGCTCACCACCCAAGGTCACAGATACGCAGTATTTT. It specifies CASSPPKVTDTQYF.

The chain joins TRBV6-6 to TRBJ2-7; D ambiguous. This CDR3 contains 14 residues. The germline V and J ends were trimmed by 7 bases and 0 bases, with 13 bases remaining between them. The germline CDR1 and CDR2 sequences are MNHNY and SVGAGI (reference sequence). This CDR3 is CASTKGQSSYEQYF. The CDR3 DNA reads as TGTGCCAGCACGAAAGGCCAAAGCTCCTACGAGCAGTACTTC.